This T cell receptor (beta chain) was captured by sequencing in a study of blood T cell repertoires in COVID-19. Only in-frame clones appear in the TCRdb table, and some are missing; sequencing was by immunoSEQ multiplex PCR. The table lists 200,000 to 250,000 clones, about three quarters of them singletons, with 5.5% in the top ten. J lost 2 bases, V lost 3 bases, and 3 bases had no gene match. Per the germline V gene, CDR1 is SGDLS and CDR2 is YYNGEE. The CDR3 runs to 15 residues. The sequence was collected from a woman aged 65 to 85 with acute or convalescent COVID-19. The chain employs TRBV9 and TRBJ2-7; 12 bases match TRBD2. Sequencing was carried out using peripheral blood. In DNA, the CDR3 is TGTGCCAGCAGCGGTTGGACTAGCGGGGCCTACGAGCAGTACTTC. Amino acids: CASSGWTSGAYEQYF.